What follows are 25 T cell receptor beta chains derived from one specimen sequenced in a study of T cell repertoires in cytomegalovirus infection. TCRdb ran MiXCR on the reads and lists one entry per CDR3 protein. Among fewer than 950,000 distinct CDR3 sequences listed, about 31% were seen once. Their target antigens are unknown. This specimen was cultured CD8+ T cells from PBMCs, taken from culture after CMV antigen stimulation. Source of these receptors: a human donor in good health (CMV status not recorded). Some clones in this sample may be carry-over from other donors' samples.

In its sample, this clonotype was seen a few times. V usage is TRBV6-6 and J usage is TRBJ1-3; 9 bases agree with TRBD1. The J segment lost 3 bases and the V segment lost 0 bases, leaving 12 bases of the junction unmatched. This CDR3 comprises 19 residues. CDR1 MNHNY and CDR2 SVGAGI come from the germline V gene (reference sequence). The CDR3 nucleotides read TGTGCCAGCAGTTACTCTACAGGACAGGGGATGAGGGGTGGAAACACCATATATTTT. Protein: CASSYSTGQGMRGGNTIYF.

This clonotype was recorded a few times. The chain is built from TRBV9 and TRBJ1-2; tentative D call: TRBD1 (6 bases). Trimming stripped 4 bases from V and 2 bases from J, with 15 bases between. This CDR3 contains 15 residues. Germline V gene sequence: CDR1 SGDLS, CDR2 YYNGEE. Here the CDR3 reads CASSMSRGQNYGYTF. The DNA of the CDR3 is TGTGCCAGCAGCATGTCCAGGGGACAAAACTATGGCTACACCTTC. Variable domain in full (rest from reference TRBV9 and TRBJ1-2): DSGVTQTPKHLITATGQRVTLRCSPRSGDLSVYWYQQSLDQGLQFLIQYYNGEERAKGNILERFSAQQFPDLHSELNLSSLELGDSALYFCASSMSRGQNYGYTFGSGTRLTVV.

This rearrangement joins TRBV6-2 or TRBV6-3 to TRBJ2-7, with D possibly being TRBD1 (6 bases). The ends were cut back, 6 bases at V and 4 bases at J, with 13 bases in the middle. The CDR3 runs 13 residues. Germline V gene sequence: CDR1 MNHEY, CDR2 SVGEGT. CDR3 loop: CASSWTEVYEQYV. CDR3 sequence (DNA): TGTGCCAGCAGCTGGACAGAAGTTTACGAGCAGTACGTC.

A few counts support this clonotype. The chain has TRBV27 and TRBJ1-2, with 7 bases fitting TRBD1. The trim removed 5 bases at V and 4 bases at J, leaving 7 bases unmatched. Germline V gives CDR1 MNHEY, CDR2 SMNVEV (reference sequence). The CDR3 has 14 residues. CDR3 DNA sequence: TGTGCCAGCAGTCGTCCGGGACAGATCTATGGCTACACCTTC. This translates into CASSRPGQIYGYTF.

The V gene is TRBV6-1, the J gene TRBJ2-3, with 9 bases fitting TRBD2. Germline V gene data show CDR1 as MNHNS and CDR2 as SASEGT. The CDR3 length is 13 residues. The trim removed 3 bases at V and 10 bases at J, leaving 5 bases unmatched. DNA for the CDR3: TGTGCCAGCAGTGAGGGACTAGCTTGGGCGCAGTATTTT. Amino acid sequence: CASSEGLAWAQYF.

V is TRBV6-6 and J is TRBJ1-3; TRBD1 matches 7 bases. V trimming: 10 bases; J trimming: 4 bases; junction bases outside the gene matches: 13. Germline CDR1 is MNHNY and CDR2 is SVGAGI (reference sequence). This CDR3 has 15 amino acids. The CDR3 is CATGDNRGRGNTIYF. The CDR3 DNA follows: TGTGCCACTGGAGATAATAGGGGGCGGGGAAACACCATATATTTT.

This rearrangement joins TRBV7-9 to TRBJ2-1; D gene uncertain. V lost 6 bases to trimming and J lost 8 bases, with 11 bases between them. Germline lookup yields CDR1 SEHNR and CDR2 FQNEAQ (reference sequence). The length of the CDR3 is 12 residues. The CDR3 here is CASRLSRDEQFF. In DNA form, the CDR3 reads TGTGCCAGCAGGTTAAGCCGGGATGAGCAGTTCTTC.

This chain uses TRBV5-1 with TRBJ2-3; a weak D match, TRBD1 (5 bases). This CDR3 region has 17 residues. Germline V gives CDR1 SGHRS, CDR2 YFSETQ. V was trimmed by 2 bases and J by 3 bases, leaving 19 bases between them. The CDR3, as DNA: TGCGCCAGCAGCTTCGTGGGGCTCGGTCTGTCTACAGATACGCAGTATTTT. It encodes CASSFVGLGLSTDTQYF. Looking up the rest from reference TRBV5-1 and TRBJ2-3 gives the full variable domain: KAGVTQTPRYLIKTRGQQVTLSCSPISGHRSVSWYQQTPGQGLQFLFEYFSETQRNKGNFPGRFSGRQFSNSRSEMNVSTLELGDSALYLCASSFVGLGLSTDTQYFGPGTRLTVL.

This clonotype was counted a few times. The rearrangement joins TRBV6-6 to TRBJ1-5; 9 bases map to TRBD1. Germline CDR1 and CDR2: MNHNY and SVGAGI (reference sequence). The V gene end was trimmed by 4 bases and the J gene end by 9 bases; junction bases not matched to a gene: 13. This CDR3 region has 16 residues. The CDR3 spells CASSWSRGQGLRPQHF. The CDR3 DNA is TGTGCCAGCAGTTGGTCTCGGGGACAGGGTTTAAGGCCCCAGCATTTT.

The chain combines TRBV13 with TRBJ1-6; 9 bases line up with TRBD1. V dropped 5 bases and J dropped 9; count of bases not matched to a gene: 8. There are 15 residues in the CDR3. Germline V gives CDR1 PRHDT, CDR2 FYEKMQ (reference sequence). CDR3 sequence: CASSQWDREGSPLHF. The DNA of the CDR3 is TGTGCCAGCAGCCAGTGGGACAGGGAGGGTTCACCCCTCCACTTT.

This chain joins TRBV20-1 and TRBJ1-2; unclear D gene. The CDR3 has 11 amino acids. V lost 3 bases, J lost 0 bases, and 2 bases lay in between. Germline V CDR1 and CDR2: DFQATT, SNEGSKA (reference sequence). CDR3 sequence (DNA): TGCAGTGCTAGTTCTAACTATGGCTACACCTTC. Translated, it gives CSASSNYGYTF.

The genes are TRBV7-8 and TRBJ2-5; 8 bases align to TRBD1. The CDR3 extends over 17 amino acids. Germline V gene data show CDR1 as SGHVS and CDR2 as FQNEAQ. The V and J ends lost 0 bases and 5 bases, in that order; junction bases with no gene match: 11. The CDR3 reads CASSLAQAGGLFETQYF. As DNA, the CDR3 is TGTGCCAGCAGCTTAGCGCAGGCAGGGGGCTTGTTCGAGACCCAGTACTTC.

The chain couples TRBV3-1 to TRBJ1-3, with D possibly TRBD1 on 6 matching bases. The length of the CDR3 is 14 residues. The germline V gene encodes CDR1 LGHDT and CDR2 YNNKEL (reference sequence). Trimming took off 4 bases at V and 6 bases at J, with 13 bases between the two ends. CDR3 in DNA: TGTGCCAGCAGCCCGACAGGTCTTGAAAACACCATATATTTT. Protein product: CASSPTGLENTIYF.

This clonotype was seen ten or more times. This chain joins TRBV7-6 and TRBJ2-7, with D perhaps TRBD2 (6 bases). Between the trimmed V and J ends, which lost 1 base and 6 bases, there was a span of 10 bases. The germline V gene encodes CDR1 SGHVS and CDR2 FNYEAQ. CDR3 length equals 13 residues. The CDR3 here is CASSLVAGGEQYV. In DNA form, the CDR3 reads TGTGCCAGCAGCTTAGTTGCCGGGGGCGAGCAGTACGTC.

V and J are TRBV5-5 and TRBJ2-7; 7 bases map to TRBD2. The CDR3 is 15 residues long. Germline CDR1 is SGHKS and CDR2 is YYEKEE (reference sequence). V lost 4 bases, J lost 3 bases, and 10 bases stayed unmatched. CDR3 amino acids: CASSPWGGLNYEQYF. In nucleotides, the CDR3 is TGTGCCAGCAGCCCTTGGGGGGGTCTTAACTACGAGCAGTACTTC.

A few counts support this clonotype. The chain recombines TRBV28 with TRBJ1-3; 8 bases fit TRBD1. With 6 bases clipped from V and 0 bases from J, the junction kept 7 bases outside the gene matches. This CDR3 is 16 amino acids long. Germline lookup yields CDR1 MDHEN and CDR2 SYDVKM. The CDR3 loop is CASRQRDRNSGNTIYF. CDR3 in DNA: TGTGCCAGCAGACAGAGGGACAGGAACTCTGGAAACACCATATATTTT.

The gene calls are TRBV7-9 and TRBJ2-1; tentative D call: TRBD1 (6 bases). V was clipped by 3 bases and J by 9 bases, with 27 bases between them. Germline lookup yields CDR1 SEHNR and CDR2 FQNEAQ (reference sequence). The CDR3 is 18 residues long. CDR3 nucleotide sequence: TGTGCCAGCAGCTTCCCAGACCCGCTAGTGGGGGCCGTCATTGAGCAGTTCTTC. This gives the protein CASSFPDPLVGAVIEQFF. Together with reference TRBV7-9 and TRBJ2-1, the CDR3 gives the full variable domain: DTGVSQNPRHKITKRGQNVTFRCDPISEHNRLYWYRQTLGQGPEFLTYFQNEAQLEKSRLLSDRFSAERPKGSFSTLEIQRTEQGDSAMYLCASSFPDPLVGAVIEQFFGPGTRLTVL.

This clonotype has just a few counts. The chain uses TRBV6-1 and TRBJ1-5; D is unresolved. The CDR3 has 18 amino acids. The germline gives CDR1 MNHNS, CDR2 SASEGT. The germline V and J ends were trimmed by 1 base and 2 bases, with 18 bases remaining between them. CDR3 in amino acids: CASSEVVGQILGNQPQHF. CDR3 coding DNA: TGTGCCAGCAGTGAAGTGGTTGGGCAGATTTTGGGCAATCAGCCCCAGCATTTT.

This clonotype was detected only once. The V gene is TRBV28, the J gene TRBJ1-1, with TRBD1 identical over 7 bases. CDR1 and CDR2 from the germline V gene are MDHEN and SYDVKM. J gave up 7 bases and V 7 bases, and 9 bases lay outside the gene matches. This CDR3 has 13 amino acids. In DNA, the CDR3 is TGTGCCAGCACCTCCCTGGACAGGTATGAAGCTTTCTTT. Amino acids: CASTSLDRYEAFF. Drawing the rest from reference TRBV28 and TRBJ1-1, the complete variable domain is DVKVTQSSRYLVKRTGEKVFLECVQDMDHENMFWYRQDPGLGLRLIYFSYDVKMKEKGDIPEGYSVSREKKERFSLILESASTNQTSMYLCASTSLDRYEAFFGQGTRLTVV.

In this sample, this clonotype turned up many times. This chain links TRBV7-6 with TRBJ2-5; 7 bases fit TRBD2. The germline CDR1 and CDR2 sequences are SGHVS and FNYEAQ. J was trimmed by 2 bases and V by 2 bases; bases with no gene match: 17. There are 19 residues in the CDR3. CDR3 sequence (DNA): TGTGCCAGCAGCTTAACTCCGGGCGGGGGACGCGCCTTACAAGAGACCCAGTACTTC. As protein: CASSLTPGGGRALQETQYF.

This clonotype turned up a few times. The CDR3 is CASSPSAWGTVYNEQFF. CDR3 DNA: TGTGCCAGCAGCCCCTCGGCCTGGGGGACAGTTTACAATGAGCAGTTCTTC. The V gene is TRBV5-8, the J gene TRBJ2-1, with 7 bases matching TRBD1. CDR3 length: 17 amino acids. From germline, CDR1 is SGHTS and CDR2 YDEGEE. V shed 4 bases, J shed 4 bases, and the junction held 14 bases outside the gene matches.

This chain joins TRBV7-9 and TRBJ2-7; perhaps D is TRBD1 or TRBD2 (5 bases each). Trimming stripped 4 bases from V and 6 bases from J, with 13 bases between. The CDR3 has 13 amino acids. Germline assignment: CDR1 SEHNR and CDR2 FQNEAQ (reference sequence). CDR3 nucleotide sequence: TGTGCCAGCAGCTCATGGGACCCCGGCGAGCAGTACTTC. Translation gives CASSSWDPGEQYF.

Comments on this clonotype: No DNA is shown, since the ends of the CDR3 on it are uncertain; the CDR3 is the one TCRdb lists. The chain has TRBV7-5 and TRBJ2-5; TRBD1 was called by the table and not checked on the DNA. TRBV7-5 is a pseudogene locus. The CDR3 length is 17 residues, termini included. The CDR3 spells CISVPEPMDSVSETQYF.

This sequence joins TRBV20-1 and TRBJ2-1; maybe TRBD1 (6 bases). Germline V gene data show CDR1 as DFQATT and CDR2 as SNEGSKA (reference sequence). The length of the CDR3 is 15 residues. Trimming stripped 0 bases from V and 2 bases from J, with 11 bases between. The CDR3 is CSARDLDRPYNEQFF. Here the CDR3 DNA reads TGCAGTGCTAGAGATCTGGACAGACCCTACAATGAGCAGTTCTTC.

This chain links TRBV23-1 with TRBJ2-7; TRBD1 matches 10 bases. TRBV23-1 is an ORF, and what it does is uncertain. Trimming removed 10 bases from V and 3 bases from J; junction bases left unmatched: 21. This CDR3 contains 18 residues. CDR3 sequence reads: CATTSGDRGRLRVYEQYF. CDR3 in DNA: TGCGCCACGACTTCCGGGGACAGGGGTAGGTTGCGTGTCTACGAGCAGTACTTC.